This T cell receptor (beta chain) was obtained from a study of T cells after yellow fever vaccination (dated by TCRdb to the late 2010s). Study-level background: Libraries from fractions with low cell numbers were prepared with the SMART-Seq v4 Ultra Low Input RNA kit. To follow T-cell clones before and after both primary and booster YFV17D yellow fever vaccination, bulk TCR alpha and beta repertoires underwent longitudinal sequencing. Blood was collected at multiple timepoints before and after primary and secondary immunization, and bulk PBMC replicates and cell subsets were isolated. Two healthy male donors, one aged 18 to 30 and one aged 30 to 40 years, made up the cohort. The paper's findings and limits, for the study overall: After the booster, most of the clones that had expanded following primary vaccination were detected again (approximately 95% of CD4 and around 88% of CD8), which suggests that memory was broadly maintained. Only a couple of donors were included in the study, so the extent to which the findings can be generalized is limited. A small share of clonotypes was detected in both CD4 and CD8 compartments, with the overlap likely arising from convergent recombination. Because abundant contaminating clonotypes from the bulk population could be contained in FACS-sorted repertoires, computational filtering was required. Compared with the primary T-cell response, the secondary T-cell response was faster but weaker, reaching its peak on day 5 rather than on day 15.

Sequencing used an Illumina NovaSeq 6000. TCR cDNA was synthesized by 5'RACE template switching, through which a universal primer site and unique molecular identifiers were introduced. Priming for cDNA synthesis came from both the TCR alpha and TCR beta constant segments. Library amplification used two PCR steps, and the second PCR step added sample barcodes and sequencing adapters. Sequencing of libraries was done on Illumina HiSeq 2500 (2x100 bp) or NovaSeq (2x150 bp). For the original study's pipeline: MIGEC was used to demultiplex reads and collapse the reads into UMI consensus sequences, and MiXCR was used for V(D)J alignment. Using edgeR on replicate PBMC samples, clonotypes were called vaccine-responding if FDR was below 0.01 and the log2 fold change was above 5 up to day 15. Each bulk clonotype was labeled CD4 or CD8 based on which sequenced repertoire, CD4 or CD8, contained the clonotype at higher abundance. TCRdb applied fastp at Q25 and MiXCR to the public reads, then kept only in-frame beta chains. Duplicate CDR3 protein sequences are folded into a single record with the most common DNA and genes. The V and J calls and clone size come from TCRdb's table, not from the authors' own analysis. The sample includes some 240,000 distinct CDR3 sequences, with approximately 5.2% observed a single time. The ten most abundant clones make up under 3.5% of the sample.

V lost 4 bases and J lost 3 bases, and the count of bases not matched to a germline gene is 9. From its cysteine to its phenylalanine, the CDR3 spans 15 amino acids. Only the CDR3 part of the read is kept: 45 bases, read in frame from the first base. The germline V gene supplies CDR1 SGHRS and CDR2 YFSETQ. This clonotype was found many times. There is no known antigen for this receptor. There are no base qualities to consult, and no much larger clone falls within one base. The label giving this sample's treatment or condition can be read as: live attenuated yellow fever vaccine strain. A standard Ficoll-Paque protocol was used to isolate PBMCs from peripheral blood. Dynabeads CD4 and CD8 positive selection kits were used to isolate CD4 and CD8 T-cell fractions. TriZol was used to extract RNA from bulk PBMCs, from CD4 and CD8 fractions, and from dextramer-positive and dextramer-negative fractions.

The material sequenced was CD4+ T cells sorted from PBMCs, taken on the day of the yellow fever booster vaccination. The rearranged segments are TRBV5-1 and TRBJ1-1; 7 nucleotides in the junction match TRBD1. The receptor was isolated from a man between 18 and 29 years old who received the YFV17D yellow fever vaccine. At the DNA level, the sequence is TGCGCCAGCAGCCCACAACAGGGGTCGGACACTGAAGCTTTCTTT. It specifies CASSPQQGSDTEAFF.